This T cell receptor beta chain was retrieved from a study of CD4 T cells in relation to SARS-CoV-2 and coronaviruses. The unexposed donors gave CD4+ T cells in about 2011-2018, prior to COVID-19. As for this clone: Its cognate antigen is unknown.

General study findings and limits: Monoreactive clones expanded significantly more to SARS-CoV-2 than crossreactive clones did.

Deep TCR-beta sequencing used DNA from uncultured naive and memory CD4+ T cells. Here immunoSEQ multiplex PCR was the method, and the copy in TCRdb shows in-frame clones only, minus some. The table lists about 59,000 clones, 70% to 90% of them singletons. Deletions cut 4 bases from V and 2 bases from J, with 15 bases between. The length of the CDR3 is 15 residues. CDR1 is MNHEY, CDR2 SMNVEV, per germline (reference sequence). The chain links TRBV27 to TRBJ2-7; D not resolved. This TCR came from a human donor in good health. The sample was memory CD4+ T cells from PBMCs. The CDR3 sequence: CASSYGQQVTYEQYF. The CDR3 DNA reads TGTGCCAGCAGTTATGGGCAGCAGGTAACCTACGAGCAGTACTTC.